Listed here are 6 T cell receptor beta chains from one sample, sequenced in a study of blood T cell repertoires in COVID-19. Sequencing used immunoSEQ multiplex PCR; TCRdb keeps in-frame clones, though not all of them. This table has about 250,000 clones, around 90% appearing once. Specimen: peripheral blood. The source of these receptors is a middle-aged woman who had recovered from COVID-19.

The V call is TRBV19, the J call TRBJ1-6; TRBD1 aligns across 7 bases. The CDR3 totals 14 residues. Germline V gene lookup returns CDR1 LNHDA and CDR2 SQIVND (reference sequence). J gave up 7 bases and V 5 bases, and 5 bases lay outside the gene matches. The CDR3 DNA is TGTGCCAGTAGTTCCGGGACAGCCAATTCACCCCTCCACTTT. This sequence encodes CASSSGTANSPLHF.

This chain joins TRBV11-3 and TRBJ2-1; D not resolved. CDR1 is SGHNT and CDR2 is YENEEA in the germline V gene. This CDR3 is 12 amino acids long. The ends were cut back, 5 bases at V and 4 bases at J, with 6 bases in the middle. The CDR3 loop reads CASSPRYNEQFF. DNA for the CDR3: TGTGCCAGCAGCCCCCGTTACAATGAGCAGTTCTTC.

The chain is built from TRBV10-3 and TRBJ1-1, with 8 bases matching TRBD1. Trimming took 7 bases from V and 5 from J; bases not matched to a gene: 6. The CDR3 has 13 residues. From germline, CDR1 is ENHRY and CDR2 SYGVKD. The CDR3, as DNA: TGTGCCATCAATCTCGACAGGGGAACTGAAGCTTTCTTT. Translation gives CAINLDRGTEAFF.

V and J are TRBV28 and TRBJ1-4, with 7 positions matching TRBD1. Germline lookup yields CDR1 MDHEN and CDR2 SYDVKM. CDR3 length: 18 residues. Trimming cost V 11 bases and J 4 bases; bases outside gene matches: 22. The CDR3 bases are TGTGCCGTATCACCGGGACAGTTCTCTTCTTATGGTAATGAAAAACTGTTTTTT. Its translation is CAVSPGQFSSYGNEKLFF.

The rearrangement joins TRBV29-1 to TRBJ2-1, with D perhaps TRBD1 (6 bases). The CDR3 spans 13 residues. Trimming took off 3 bases at V and 5 bases at J, with 11 bases between the two ends. CDR1 is SQVTM, CDR2 ANQGSEA, per germline. As DNA, the CDR3 is TGCAGCGTTGACCTCAACAGGGACAATGAGCAGTTCTTC. This encodes CSVDLNRDNEQFF.

This chain joins TRBV10-3 and TRBJ1-1; 7 bases fit TRBD1. The V gene end was trimmed by 7 bases and the J gene end by 3 bases; junction bases not matched to a gene: 5. CDR3 size: 13 residues. CDR1 and CDR2 from the germline V gene are ENHRY and SYGVKD. The CDR3 loop reads CAITRDRDTEAFF. In nucleotides, the CDR3 is TGTGCCATCACCCGGGACAGAGACACTGAAGCTTTCTTT.